A single sample gave rise to the 31 T cell receptor beta chains below, sequenced in a study of vaccination and CD4 T cells after COVID-19. From the PCR reads, TCRdb called clonotypes with MiXCR, one entry per CDR3 protein. Of fewer than 15,000 distinct CDR3 sequences listed, roughly 71% are singletons. The source material was CD4+ T cells from blood, sampled after SARS-CoV-2 vaccination. The receptors were sampled from a human donor who had recovered from COVID-19.

The genes are TRBV10-1 and TRBJ2-7; unclear D gene. Per the germline V gene, CDR1 is WNHNN and CDR2 is SYGVQD (reference sequence). This CDR3 region has 11 residues. V was shortened by 2 bases and J by 9 bases, with 8 bases between the two germline ends. For the CDR3, the DNA is TGCGCCAGCAGTGAGGGAGACGTGCAGTACTTC. Translated, it gives CASSEGDVQYF.

J is TRBJ2-7 and V is TRBV20-1; tentative D call: TRBD2 (5 bases). The length of the CDR3 is 13 residues. The V and J ends lost 1 base and 2 bases respectively, with 9 bases between them. CDR1 DFQATT and CDR2 SNEGSKA come from the germline V gene (reference sequence). CDR3 DNA: TGCAGTGCTAGAGTAGCGTCTACCTACGAGCAGTACTTC. Amino acid sequence: CSARVASTYEQYF.

The chain uses TRBV27 and TRBJ2-1; 7 bases map to TRBD2. CDR1 and CDR2 (germline): MNHEY, SMNVEV (reference sequence). V was pared by 2 bases and J by 10 bases, with 11 bases of the junction left unmatched. The CDR3 is made up of 15 amino acids. Here the CDR3 reads CASSLPAGSFGEQFF. The CDR3 bases are TGTGCCAGCAGTTTACCAGCGGGGAGCTTCGGGGAGCAGTTCTTC.

This rearrangement joins TRBV7-3 to TRBJ2-1, with 8 bases aligning to TRBD1. This CDR3 has 15 amino acids. Germline V gives CDR1 SGHTA, CDR2 FQGTGA. V trimming: 1 base; J trimming: 7 bases; junction bases outside the gene matches: 6. The CDR3 protein is CASSLMQGAYNEQFF. Written as DNA, the CDR3 is TGTGCCAGCAGCTTAATGCAGGGGGCGTATAATGAGCAGTTCTTC.

This clonotype was seen just once. The chain combines TRBV27 with TRBJ1-6, with unresolved D. V dropped 2 bases and J dropped 8 bases, with 7 bases sitting between them. Germline V gene lookup returns CDR1 MNHEY and CDR2 SMNVEV (reference sequence). CDR3 length: 13 amino acids. The CDR3 protein is CASSLTPDSPLHF. The CDR3 DNA sequence: TGTGCCAGCAGTTTAACTCCGGATTCACCCCTCCACTTT.

CDR3: CASSKAPGEGNYGYTF. DNA of the CDR3: TGTGCCAGCAGTAAAGCCCCCGGGGAAGGGAACTATGGCTACACCTTC. This chain uses TRBV21-1 with TRBJ1-2; TRBD1 was called by the table and not checked on the DNA. TRBV21-1 is described as a pseudogene. The CDR3 runs to 16 residues.

This clonotype was seen just once. V and J are TRBV20-1 and TRBJ1-2; D perhaps matches TRBD1 (6 bases). The CDR3 spans 14 residues. Between the trimmed V and J ends, which lost 6 bases and 5 bases, there was a span of 19 bases. Germline lookup yields CDR1 DFQATT and CDR2 SNEGSKA (reference sequence). The CDR3 nucleotides are TGCAGTGCCGACCGGTGGGGGGGCAGGTATGGCTACACCTTC. Encoded protein: CSADRWGGRYGYTF.

Written as DNA, the CDR3 is TGTGCCAGCAGGCCGGCAGGGATCGTTTCACCCCTCCACTTT. Residues: CASRPAGIVSPLHF. The genes are TRBV6-1 and TRBJ1-6; the D gene is possibly TRBD1 (5 bases). CDR1 MNHNS and CDR2 SASEGT come from the germline V gene. The CDR3 sequence is 14 residues long. Trimming left V 6 bases short and J 9 bases short, with 15 bases between.

The chain joins TRBV27 to TRBJ1-6; 7 bases fit TRBD1. Germline assignment: CDR1 MNHEY and CDR2 SMNVEV (reference sequence). CDR3 length: 16 amino acids. The J segment lost 3 bases and the V segment lost 8 bases, leaving 10 bases of the junction unmatched. CDR3 in amino acids: CASSPDREFYNSPLHF. CDR3 bases: TGTGCCAGCTCCCCCGACAGGGAATTCTATAATTCACCCCTCCACTTT.

The genes are TRBV19 and TRBJ1-5; D is unresolved. V was trimmed by 3 bases and J by 2 bases, leaving 11 bases between them. The CDR3 length is 15 residues. Germline-derived CDR1 and CDR2 are LNHDA and SQIVND (reference sequence). In DNA, the CDR3 is TGTGCCAGTAGTATGTCCGCGTGGGGCAATCAGCCCCAGCATTTT. The encoded protein is CASSMSAWGNQPQHF. The entire variable domain, with the rest obtained from reference TRBV19 and TRBJ1-5, is as follows: DGGITQSPKYLFRKEGQNVTLSCEQNLNHDAMYWYRQDPGQGLRLIYYSQIVNDFQKGDIAEGYSVSREKKESFPLTVTSAQKNPTAFYLCASSMSAWGNQPQHFGDGTRLSIL.

The rearrangement joins TRBV7-2 to TRBJ2-5; D unclear. The germline gives CDR1 SGHTA, CDR2 FQGNSA. This CDR3 region has 13 residues. V was cut by 7 bases and J by 2 bases, with 11 bases left in between. CDR3 bases: TGTGCCAGCACCAAACAAAGACAAGAGACCCAGTACTTC. Residues: CASTKQRQETQYF.

The J gene is TRBJ2-5, the V gene TRBV2, with D possibly being TRBD1 (5 bases). Germline lookup yields CDR1 SNHLY and CDR2 FYNNEI. Deletions cut 7 bases from V and 2 bases from J, with 11 bases between. CDR3 length: 13 residues. The CDR3 loop is CASKTVIQETQYF. CDR3 in DNA: TGTGCCAGCAAGACAGTTATACAAGAGACCCAGTACTTC.

The rearrangement joins TRBV7-2 to TRBJ1-2; possible D gene TRBD1, 5 bases. The V and J ends lost 6 bases and 6 bases respectively, with 20 bases between them. Germline assignment: CDR1 SGHTA and CDR2 FQGNSA. This CDR3 spans 15 amino acids. The CDR3 DNA reads TGTGCCAGCAGTTCTTCCGTGGGGGAGGGGCATGGCTACACCTTC. Protein: CASSSSVGEGHGYTF. The full variable domain, rest sourced from reference TRBV7-2 and TRBJ1-2, is GAGVSQSPSNKVTEKGKDVELRCDPISGHTALYWYRQSLGQGLEFLIYFQGNSAPDKSGLPSDRFSAERTGGSVSTLTIQRTQQEDSAVYLCASSSSVGEGHGYTFGSGTRLTVV.

This chain joins TRBV4-3 and TRBJ1-5; D is ambiguous. The CDR3 sequence is 13 residues long. Germline CDR1 reads LGHNA; CDR2 reads YSLEER. The germline V and J ends were trimmed by 4 bases and 4 bases, with 8 bases remaining between them. In DNA, the CDR3 is TGCGCCAGCAGCCGTTCGGAAAATCAGCCCCAGCATTTT. Its translation is CASSRSENQPQHF.

CDR3 sequence reads: CASEGDYNEQFF. CDR3 sequence (DNA): TGTGCCAGTGAGGGGGACTACAATGAGCAGTTCTTC. This sequence joins TRBV2 and TRBJ2-1; possibly TRBD1 for D (6 bases). The CDR3 extends over 12 amino acids. Per germline, CDR1 SNHLY and CDR2 FYNNEI. Trimming took 9 bases from V and 3 from J, leaving 9 bases between them.

The V call is TRBV19, the J call TRBJ1-1, with D uncertain. The CDR3 consists of 14 residues. Germline V gene lookup returns CDR1 LNHDA and CDR2 SQIVND (reference sequence). V gave up 6 bases and J gave up 1 base, with 12 bases separating them. CDR3 in DNA: TGTGCCAGTAGAGGGCCCGAGTGGAACACTGAAGCTTTCTTT. This sequence encodes CASRGPEWNTEAFF.

This chain joins TRBV7-8 and TRBJ1-3; maybe TRBD1 (6 bases). The CDR3 runs to 15 residues. The germline V gene encodes CDR1 SGHVS and CDR2 FQNEAQ. The V end was cut by 1 base, the J end by 4 bases, with 11 bases between. In DNA form, the CDR3 reads TGTGCCAGCAGCTTAGAGGGGGGTAGCGGAAACACCATATATTTT. This translates into CASSLEGGSGNTIYF. Full variable domain (missing parts from reference TRBV7-8 and TRBJ1-3): GAGVSQSPRYKVAKRGQDVALRCDPISGHVSLFWYQQALGQGPEFLTYFQNEAQLDKSGLPSDRFFAERPEGSVSTLKIQRTQQEDSAVYLCASSLEGGSGNTIYFGEGSWLTVV.

The chain joins TRBV19 to TRBJ1-2; possibly TRBD1 for D (6 bases). The CDR3 totals 16 residues. The germline V and J ends were trimmed by 4 bases and 7 bases, with 22 bases remaining between them. The germline V gene has CDR1 LNHDA and CDR2 SQIVND (reference sequence). The CDR3 spells CASSTTLGGLLSGYTF. The CDR3 coding sequence is TGTGCCAGTAGTACAACTTTGGGGGGGCTTCTGAGTGGCTACACCTTC.

This chain connects TRBV15 to TRBJ2-3; D unclear. CDR1 and CDR2 (germline): LNHNV, YYDKDF (reference sequence). The CDR3 is 14 residues long. Between the trimmed V and J ends, which lost 5 bases and 0 bases, there was a span of 9 bases. As DNA, the CDR3 is TGTGCCACCAGCGGCGGAGCGAGCACAGATACGCAGTATTTT. Its translation: CATSGGASTDTQYF.

This clonotype was picked up one time. The rearrangement links TRBV3-1 to TRBJ1-2; a possible D gene is TRBD1 (6 bases). Per germline, CDR1 LGHDT and CDR2 YNNKEL (reference sequence). Trimming removed 2 bases from V and 8 bases from J, with 12 bases in between. This CDR3 region has 13 residues. The CDR3, as DNA: TGTGCCAGCAGCCAAAGCAGGGGTCGAGGCTACACCTTC. This encodes CASSQSRGRGYTF.

This sequence joins TRBV12-5 and TRBJ2-3; no reliable D call. The CDR3 runs to 16 residues. The germline gives CDR1 LGHNT, CDR2 FRNRAP. Trimming cost V 0 bases and J 2 bases, with 12 bases left between them. CDR3 sequence (DNA): TGTGCTAGTGGTTTGGTAGTCCACATTTCCACAGATACGCAGTATTTT. Its protein product is CASGLVVHISTDTQYF.

The chain is built from TRBV12-3 or TRBV12-4 and TRBJ1-6; TRBD1 is a possible D gene (6 bases). Trimming removed 5 bases from V and 10 bases from J, with 12 bases in between. The CDR3 is 13 residues long. The chain's CDR3 is CASSGGSNSPLHF. In nucleotides, the CDR3 is TGTGCCAGCAGTGGGGGCAGTAACTCACCCCTCCACTTT.

The chain is built from TRBV29-1 and TRBJ1-2; no definite D call. Trimming cost V 2 bases and J 5 bases, with 12 bases left between them. The CDR3 is 13 residues long. Germline V gene lookup returns CDR1 SQVTM and CDR2 ANQGSEA. The CDR3 sequence: CSVESSQEYGYTF. As DNA, the CDR3 is TGCAGCGTTGAATCCTCGCAGGAGTATGGCTACACCTTC.

The chain has TRBV20-1 and TRBJ2-5, with 14 nucleotides matching TRBD2. The CDR3 runs 17 residues. CDR1 DFQATT and CDR2 SNEGSKA come from the germline V gene (reference sequence). J was trimmed by 7 bases and V by 3 bases; bases with no gene match: 13. CDR3 residues: CSARMEVGLAGVGTQYF. CDR3 sequence (DNA): TGCAGTGCTAGGATGGAAGTGGGACTAGCGGGAGTCGGGACCCAGTACTTC.

The chain links TRBV6-2 or TRBV6-3 to TRBJ2-5; D may correspond to TRBD1 or TRBD2 (5 bases each). CDR3 length: 13 amino acids. CDR1 and CDR2 from the germline V gene are MNHEY and SVGEGT. Trimming took 0 bases from V and 3 from J, leaving 5 bases between them. The DNA for the CDR3 is TGTGCCAGCAGTTACTCGGGGGAAGAGACCCAGTACTTC. Residues: CASSYSGEETQYF.

The chain couples TRBV6-1 to TRBJ2-3; 11 bases are shared with TRBD2. J was trimmed by 1 base and V by 6 bases; bases with no gene match: 3. Germline CDR1 reads MNHNS; CDR2 reads SASEGT. The CDR3 spans 15 residues. As DNA, the CDR3 is TGTGCCAGCAGAGGGACTAGCGGTGGCACAGATACGCAGTATTTT. Translation: CASRGTSGGTDTQYF.

V usage is TRBV5-6 and J usage is TRBJ1-5; a weak D match, TRBD1 (5 bases). The germline V gene has CDR1 SGHDT and CDR2 YYEEEE. The CDR3 length is 19 residues. Trimming pared 1 base from V and 1 base from J, leaving 21 bases between. The CDR3: CASSLLGVGAGLSNQPQHF. Written as DNA, the CDR3 is TGTGCCAGCAGCTTGTTAGGTGTGGGTGCAGGGTTAAGCAATCAGCCCCAGCATTTT.

The chain uses TRBV7-2 and TRBJ2-3, with 11 positions matching TRBD2. CDR1 SGHTA and CDR2 FQGNSA come from the germline V gene. This CDR3 comprises 15 residues. J gave up 4 bases and V 3 bases, and 3 bases lay outside the gene matches. This CDR3 reads CASSFSGRVPDTQYF. The CDR3 DNA sequence: TGTGCCAGCAGCTTTAGCGGGAGGGTCCCAGATACGCAGTATTTT.

The chain is built from TRBV19 and TRBJ2-3; 8 nucleotides line up with TRBD2. CDR3 size: 13 residues. Trimming removed 10 bases from V and 0 bases from J; junction bases left unmatched: 3. The germline V gene encodes CDR1 LNHDA and CDR2 SQIVND (reference sequence). This CDR3 reads CATSSGSTDTQYF. In DNA form, the CDR3 reads TGTGCCACCTCTAGCGGGAGCACAGATACGCAGTATTTT.

The rearrangement uses TRBV20-1 and TRBJ2-4; tentative D call: TRBD1 (5 bases). The CDR3 runs 14 residues. Trimming removed 6 bases at V and 0 bases at J, with 12 bases between. CDR1 is DFQATT, CDR2 SNEGSKA, per germline (reference sequence). The CDR3 DNA follows: TGCAGTGCCCGAAGACAGTTAGCCAAAAACATTCAGTACTTC. As protein: CSARRQLAKNIQYF.

The CDR3 sequence is CATGAEAFF. CDR3 nucleotides: TGTGCCACCGGGGCTGAAGCTTTCTTT. V gene TRBV24-1 combines with J gene TRBJ1-1; no firm D call. Germline values: CDR1 KGHDR, CDR2 SFDVKD. The CDR3 covers 9 residues. The V and J ends lost 9 bases and 6 bases respectively, with 4 bases between them.